Detailed here is one TCR beta chain. Only one count was recorded for this clone. Its antigen is still unknown. No qualities accompany the bases; no much larger clone lies one base away. Sample time point, as interpreted from the label and publication: at surgical resection after neoadjuvant nivolumab +/- ipilimumab. The samples were obtained from NEOSTAR, a phase 2 randomized trial that tested neoadjuvant nivolumab or nivolumab plus ipilimumab, followed by surgery, in operable NSCLC. Germline trimming: 3 bases from V, 3 bases from J; junction bases outside gene matches: 7. CDR1 and CDR2 were assigned from the germline V gene as ENHRY and SYGVKD. From the cysteine up to the phenylalanine, the CDR3 has a length of 16 residues. Here the CDR3 DNA is all that survives: 48 bases in frame from base 1. The data belong to a study of neoadjuvant nivolumab and ipilimumab in lung cancer (TCRdb year 2020). With respect to the entire study: Nivolumab was administered intravenously at 3 mg/kg on days 1, 15 and 29, and in the combination arm ipilimumab 1 mg/kg was added on day 1 only. The primary endpoint of the trial was the rate of major pathologic response (MPR) in the intention-to-treat population of each study arm. TCR repertoires were compared between pretherapy (baseline) peripheral blood and tumors resected at surgery after neoadjuvant immune checkpoint blockade. The trial treated 44 patients with operable NSCLC: some 23 were randomized to nivolumab monotherapy and roughly 21 to nivolumab plus ipilimumab. Seven patients had matched pretherapy and resected tumor pairs analyzed, with four treated with nivolumab and three with nivolumab plus ipilimumab. Summary of the overall study and its limitations: Resected tumors had greater TCR richness and clonality than tumor-adjacent uninvolved lung, and increases were observed in more dual-therapy-treated tumors. From pretherapy to surgery, tumor T-cell richness and clonality increased in three of three dual-therapy tumors but in only two of four nivolumab-treated tumors. Richness in tumors resected after neoadjuvant therapy showed a positive correlation with pretherapy blood TCR richness (Spearman R ~ 0.82). No significant correlation was found between TCR clonality and pathologic tumor regression, and only a single major-pathologic-response sample was available for the analysis of TCR clonality versus pathologic tumor regression. A small number of samples underwent TCR sequencing.

Library method: the immunoSEQ multiplex PCR assay. The authors processed their data as follows. Repertoires were summarized by richness and clonality, and significantly expanded and contracted clones were identified between pre- and post-therapy samples. Sourced from immuneACCESS, this table was stored by TCRdb with only in-frame sequences that have V and J called. A share of the clones is absent; for the studies checked, an unresolved V gene accounts for under half, and the remainder has no known explanation. V and J calls and clone size come straight from that table; D and trimming were deduced from the DNA. For this sample the table gives around 7,300 clones, of which more than 70% were detected only once. Clones ranked in the top ten supply under 7% of the sample.

The TCR originated in an adult with non-small cell lung cancer. The material sequenced was tumor tissue, taken after neoadjuvant nivolumab, alone or with ipilimumab, at or shortly before surgery. The V and J genes are TRBV10-3 and TRBJ2-1; TRBD2 agrees with 8 junctional bases. The CDR3 protein sequence reads: CAISDPAGDFYNEQFF. Here is the DNA: TGTGCCATCAGTGACCCAGCGGGGGACTTCTACAATGAGCAGTTCTTC.